The rows below give T cell receptor beta chains drawn from one sample of a study. Using its own MiXCR run on the multiplex PCR reads, TCRdb lists one record per CDR3 protein. The repertoire holds 150 to 200 distinct CDR3 sequences, with roughly 2.5% as singletons. The material sequenced was tumor-infiltrating Tregs sorted from the breast tumor. The source is a female donor with breast cancer. CDR3s include the opening cysteine and the closing phenylalanine or tryptophan. The order of the fields is J gene, V gene, D gene, clone size, CDR3 protein, CDR3 DNA. A D gene is named only where the DNA matches it firmly. Where a row states a size, it is once, few, many or the class of an expanded clone; other rows omit it.

>TRBJ1-2|TRBV12-3/TRBV12-4|.|.
CASTTDSDGYTF
TGTGCCAGCACCACAGACAGCGATGGCTACACCTTC
>TRBJ1-2|TRBV12-3/TRBV12-4|TRBD1|large
CASSPLYRGRGYTF
TGTGCCAGCAGTCCTCTCTACAGGGGTCGGGGCTACACCTTC
>TRBJ1-2|TRBV12-3/TRBV12-4|.|large
CASSLQQAPYGYTF
TGTGCCAGCAGTTTACAGCAGGCGCCATATGGCTACACCTTC
>TRBJ1-2|TRBV12-3/TRBV12-4|.|medium-sized
CASSYVGTNYGYTF
TGTGCCAGCAGCTACGTAGGCACGAACTATGGCTACACCTTC
>TRBJ1-2|TRBV12-3/TRBV12-4|TRBD1|medium-sized
CASRAVGTGDYGYTF
TGTGCCAGCAGGGCAGTGGGGACAGGGGACTATGGCTACACCTTC
>TRBJ1-2|TRBV12-3/TRBV12-4|TRBD1|large
CASSFPTGARGYTF
TGTGCCAGCAGTTTTCCTACAGGGGCGCGGGGCTACACCTTC
>TRBJ1-2|TRBV12-3/TRBV12-4|.|large
CASSLGYGYTF
TGTGCCAGCAGTTTGGGGTATGGCTACACCTTC
>TRBJ1-2|TRBV12-3/TRBV12-4|.|medium-sized
CASSFGVGYGYTF
TGTGCCAGCAGTTTCGGGGTCGGCTATGGCTACACCTTC